Listed below are T cell receptor beta chains from one sample, sequenced in a study of graft-versus-host responses after intestinal transplantation. TCRdb's copy holds only in-frame clones and misses some; the assay was immunoSEQ multiplex PCR. The table lists about 59,000 clones, 90% to 95% of them singletons. No antigen has been identified for these receptors. Material: unstimulated CD4+ T cells sorted from spleen or lymph node cells, obtained before transplant. These receptor sequences come from a human donor who was the organ donor for an intestinal transplant. CDR3s include the opening cysteine and the closing phenylalanine or tryptophan. The order of the fields is D gene, V gene, J gene, clone size, CDR3 DNA, CDR3 protein. The D gene is left open where the match is weak. Expanded clones get a size class; other rows say once, few or many, or leave the size out.

d_gene: NA
v_gene: TRBV5-1
j_gene: TRBJ1-1
abundance: NA
CDR3nt: TGCGCCAGCAGCTTGGGTAGGGGCGGTAACACTGAAGCTTTCTTT
CDR3aa: CASSLGRGGNTEAFF

d_gene: NA
v_gene: TRBV6-6
j_gene: TRBJ1-5
abundance: NA
CDR3nt: TGTGCCAGCAGTTCCAGGGGTAGCAATCAGCCCCAGCATTTT
CDR3aa: CASSSRGSNQPQHF

d_gene: TRBD2
v_gene: TRBV29-1
j_gene: TRBJ2-1
abundance: NA
CDR3nt: TGCAGCGTTGTTAGCGGGGGTAAAAGGGAGCAGTTCTTC
CDR3aa: CSVVSGGKREQFF

d_gene: NA
v_gene: TRBV2
j_gene: TRBJ2-1
abundance: few
CDR3nt: TGTGCCAGCAGTGAGGAGGGGAGCTCCTACAATGAGCAGTTCTTC
CDR3aa: CASSEEGSSYNEQFF

d_gene: NA
v_gene: TRBV7-3
j_gene: TRBJ1-5
abundance: NA
CDR3nt: TGTGCCAGCAGCTTAACGGGAGGGCCCAATCAGCCCCAGCATTTT
CDR3aa: CASSLTGGPNQPQHF

d_gene: NA
v_gene: TRBV5-5
j_gene: TRBJ1-1
abundance: NA
CDR3nt: TGTGCCAGCAGCCCGGTCTTGTGGCTAACGAACACTGAAGCTTTCTTT
CDR3aa: CASSPVLWLTNTEAFF

d_gene: NA
v_gene: TRBV6-1
j_gene: TRBJ1-5
abundance: NA
CDR3nt: TGTGCCAGCAGTGAATCCAGGCACAACAATCAGCCCCAGCATTTT
CDR3aa: CASSESRHNNQPQHF

d_gene: NA
v_gene: TRBV30
j_gene: TRBJ1-2
abundance: NA
CDR3nt: TGTGCCTGTCTAAAGTCACCTAACTATGGCTACACCTTC
CDR3aa: CACLKSPNYGYTF

d_gene: TRBD1
v_gene: TRBV19
j_gene: TRBJ1-2
abundance: NA
CDR3nt: TGTGCCAGTAGGATCGGACAGGGAAATGGCTACACCTTC
CDR3aa: CASRIGQGNGYTF

d_gene: NA
v_gene: TRBV4-3
j_gene: TRBJ1-6
abundance: NA
CDR3nt: TGCGCCAGCAGCCCCGAGGTGGAAGCTGGACTTTCACCCCTCCACTTT
CDR3aa: CASSPEVEAGLSPLHF

d_gene: TRBD1
v_gene: TRBV5-1
j_gene: TRBJ2-7
abundance: NA
CDR3nt: TGCGCCAGCAGCTTGACAGGGGGAGTGGGCTACGAGCAGTACTTC
CDR3aa: CASSLTGGVGYEQYF

d_gene: NA
v_gene: TRBV7-3
j_gene: TRBJ2-1
abundance: NA
CDR3nt: TGTGCCAGCAGCCCGGACCGCCGCAATGAGCAGTTCTTC
CDR3aa: CASSPDRRNEQFF

d_gene: NA
v_gene: TRBV19
j_gene: TRBJ2-2
abundance: NA
CDR3nt: TGTGCCAGTAGTATTTCGGGGGTTAAAACCGGGGAGCTGTTTTTT
CDR3aa: CASSISGVKTGELFF

d_gene: TRBD2
v_gene: TRBV11-3
j_gene: TRBJ2-3
abundance: NA
CDR3nt: TGTGCCAGCAGCCTCGGACTAGCGGGGGTCACAGATACGCAGTATTTT
CDR3aa: CASSLGLAGVTDTQYF

d_gene: NA
v_gene: TRBV2
j_gene: TRBJ1-1
abundance: NA
CDR3nt: TGTGCCAGCAAAGAGGGCGGTTCGATCCTGGAGGTTGAAGCTTTCTTT
CDR3aa: CASKEGGSILEVEAFF

d_gene: TRBD1
v_gene: TRBV7-2
j_gene: TRBJ1-6
abundance: NA
CDR3nt: TGTGCCAGCAGCTTAAGGCGGGACAGCAATTCACCCCTCCACTTT
CDR3aa: CASSLRRDSNSPLHF

d_gene: NA
v_gene: TRBV7-8
j_gene: TRBJ2-2
abundance: NA
CDR3nt: TGTGCCAGCAGCTTAGACAGGGTCGTCGGGGAGCTGTTTTTT
CDR3aa: CASSLDRVVGELFF

d_gene: TRBD1
v_gene: TRBV5-1
j_gene: TRBJ2-2
abundance: NA
CDR3nt: TGCGCCAGCAGCAAGTGGACAGGGACCGGGGAGCTGTTTTTT
CDR3aa: CASSKWTGTGELFF

d_gene: TRBD2
v_gene: TRBV4-1
j_gene: TRBJ2-3
abundance: NA
CDR3nt: TGCGCCAGCAGCCCGGGACTAGCGGGGTCTAGCACAGATACGCAGTATTTT
CDR3aa: CASSPGLAGSSTDTQYF

d_gene: NA
v_gene: TRBV6-5
j_gene: TRBJ1-2
abundance: NA
CDR3nt: TGTGCCAGCAGTTACGAGGCGGGTTCCTATGGCTACACCTTC
CDR3aa: CASSYEAGSYGYTF

d_gene: NA
v_gene: TRBV7-2
j_gene: TRBJ1-2
abundance: NA
CDR3nt: TGTGCCAGCAGCTTTGTACGAGGGACGGGATATGGCTACACCTTC
CDR3aa: CASSFVRGTGYGYTF

d_gene: NA
v_gene: TRBV5-1
j_gene: TRBJ2-2
abundance: once
CDR3nt: TGCGCCAGCAGCTTCACAGGGAAAAGCACCGGGGAGCTGTTTTTT
CDR3aa: CASSFTGKSTGELFF

d_gene: NA
v_gene: TRBV9
j_gene: TRBJ1-2
abundance: NA
CDR3nt: TGTGCCAGCAGCGTAACGGTCGGGTCGACCTATGGCTACACCTTC
CDR3aa: CASSVTVGSTYGYTF

d_gene: TRBD1
v_gene: TRBV7-2
j_gene: TRBJ2-7
abundance: NA
CDR3nt: TGTGCCAGCAGCTTACCCCGGGACAGCCCCTACGAGCAGTACTTC
CDR3aa: CASSLPRDSPYEQYF

d_gene: NA
v_gene: TRBV12-2
j_gene: TRBJ1-1
abundance: once
CDR3nt: TGTGCAAGTCGCTCTCATGGGACAGGGGGCGTGAACACTGAAGCTTTCTTT
CDR3aa: CASRSHGTGGVNTEAFF

d_gene: NA
v_gene: TRBV9
j_gene: TRBJ1-1
abundance: NA
CDR3nt: TGTGCCAGCAGCGTAGGGGACACTGAAGCTTTCTTT
CDR3aa: CASSVGDTEAFF

d_gene: NA
v_gene: TRBV7-2
j_gene: TRBJ2-3
abundance: NA
CDR3nt: TGTGCCAGCAGCTTAAAACCTTCCTTAGCTAGCGTCACAGATACGCAGTATTTT
CDR3aa: CASSLKPSLASVTDTQYF

d_gene: NA
v_gene: TRBV10-3
j_gene: TRBJ2-6
abundance: NA
CDR3nt: TGTGCCATCTTGGAGCGACAGGTCCTCTCTGGGGCCAACGTCCTGACTTTC
CDR3aa: CAILERQVLSGANVLTF

d_gene: NA
v_gene: TRBV6-4
j_gene: TRBJ2-1
abundance: NA
CDR3nt: TGTGCCAGCCCCGAACCACTACTAAACAATGAGCAGTTCTTC
CDR3aa: CASPEPLLNNEQFF

d_gene: NA
v_gene: TRBV7-2
j_gene: TRBJ2-7
abundance: NA
CDR3nt: TGTGCCAGCAGCTTAATGATAGGGGACTACGAGCAGTACTTC
CDR3aa: CASSLMIGDYEQYF

d_gene: NA
v_gene: TRBV4-1
j_gene: TRBJ1-5
abundance: NA
CDR3nt: TGCGCCAGCAGCGTCGGAAGGTATCAGCCCCAGCATTTT
CDR3aa: CASSVGRYQPQHF

d_gene: TRBD1
v_gene: TRBV9
j_gene: TRBJ2-3
abundance: NA
CDR3nt: TGTGCCAGCAGCATGACAGGGCACACAGATACGCAGTATTTT
CDR3aa: CASSMTGHTDTQYF

d_gene: TRBD1
v_gene: TRBV9
j_gene: TRBJ2-1
abundance: NA
CDR3nt: TGTGCCAGCAGCGTCGGGACAGGGCGGAAATACAATGAGCAGTTCTTC
CDR3aa: CASSVGTGRKYNEQFF

d_gene: NA
v_gene: TRBV6-1
j_gene: TRBJ2-2
abundance: NA
CDR3nt: TGTGCCAGCAGTGAACTCTTGAGGCCTTACTACGGGGAGCTGTTTTTT
CDR3aa: CASSELLRPYYGELFF

d_gene: NA
v_gene: TRBV18
j_gene: TRBJ1-1
abundance: NA
CDR3nt: TGTGCCAGCTCACAGGGACATGCGAACACTGAAGCTTTCTTT
CDR3aa: CASSQGHANTEAFF

d_gene: NA
v_gene: TRBV6-4
j_gene: TRBJ1-2
abundance: NA
CDR3nt: TGTGCCAGCACCGATGGCTACACCTTC
CDR3aa: CASTDGYTF